This TCR beta chain was observed in a study of T cells expressing NK-cell markers (dated by TCRdb to between 2020 and 2021). Turning to the overall study: Three sorted T-cell subsets (CD3+CD56+NKG2C+, CD3+CD56+NKG2C- and CD3+CD56-NKG2C+) from under 10 donors had their TCR beta-chain repertoires profiled. Of the eight sequenced donors, seven were found to be HCMV-seropositive and one was found to be HCMV-seronegative. Randomly selected healthy volunteers, three men and five women, were used as the eight sequenced donors. Sequencing of the libraries produced 2 x 150 bp reads on Illumina HiSeq 2000/2500, MiSeq or NextSeq. Results and caveats for the whole study, not just this receptor: For five or six donors, the dominant CD3+CD56+NKG2C+ clonotypes were among the top 10 CD8+ clonotypes and accounted for about 1.0-7.5% of CD8+ T cells. It remained unclear whether the expanded NKG2C-expressing T cell clones were specific for HCMV antigens. Those dominant clonotypes were again the most abundant among CD3+CD56-NKG2C+ cells in a handful of donors, at about 25-60.1%.

HCMV serostatus was determined by detecting HCMV-specific IgG in serum with a commercial ELISA kit. Ficoll density gradient centrifugation was used to isolate peripheral blood mononuclear cells from blood. The CDR3 goes from the cysteine to the phenylalanine over 17 residues. The DNA is not on file. The CDR1 and CDR2 encoded by the germline V gene are SGHRS and YFSETQ. The sequencer was an Illumina HiSeq 2000. TCR beta cDNA libraries were prepared using 5'RACE template switching, which introduced a universal primer site and unique molecular identifiers. Priming for cDNA synthesis came from the TCR beta constant segment, and two successive PCR amplification steps followed. As for how the authors treated the data: MIGEC was used to demultiplex reads and group reads by UMI, and MiTCR was used to assemble and quantify clonotypes. Only TCR cDNA sequences supported by at least two reads were kept to exclude erroneous sequences. The tcR package was used for downstream repertoire analysis, with clonotypes matched between fractions based on CDR3 nucleotide sequence plus V segment. VDJmatch was used to annotate antigen specificity against VDJdb, with one amino acid substitution in CDR3 allowed. Based on TCRdb reprocessing of the reads, there is one entry per CDR3 protein sequence, and DNA is missing. For this entry, the V and J calls and clone size follow TCRdb and not the study's own pipeline. The table kept for this sample lists a few hundred thousand distinct CDR3 sequences. The leading ten clones occupy around 5.2% of the sample.

Regarding this clonotype: The target of this receptor is not known.

This clonotype originated in a man aged 18 to 69 in good health. Sequencing used blood T cells: a sorted CD56 or NKG2C T cell subset, CD4+ or CD8+ T cells, or bulk PBMC T cells (not recorded which). This receptor chain uses TRBV5-1 and TRBJ1-1; TCRdb's D call, TRBD1, is unchecked because there is no DNA. The CDR3 amino acid sequence is: CASSLAIDTGVNTEAFF.